Following are 2 T cell receptor beta chains from one sample sequenced in a study of cytomegalovirus exposure and HLA in healthy donors. The PCR ran on 60 Vbeta and 13 Jbeta primers. Profiled with immunoSEQ multiplex PCR; TCRdb holds only in-frame clones, not every one. The repertoire has 95,000 to 150,000 clones, around 76% of them found once; the top ten carry about 29%. Sequencing input: PBMCs. All receptors derive from a man aged 55 to 70 in good health and CMV-seropositive.

The chain combines TRBV5-1 with TRBJ1-4, with 7 bases matching TRBD1. Looked up from germline, CDR1 is SGHRS and CDR2 is YFSETQ. This CDR3 spans 23 amino acids. The trim removed 1 base at V and 3 bases at J, leaving 27 bases unmatched. The CDR3 sequence: CASSLRPRWRGQYNNMSNEKLFF. CDR3 in DNA: TGCGCCAGCAGCTTGAGACCCCGGTGGAGGGGGCAGTACAATAACATGTCTAATGAAAAACTGTTTTTT. The full variable domain, rest sourced from reference TRBV5-1 and TRBJ1-4, is KAGVTQTPRYLIKTRGQQVTLSCSPISGHRSVSWYQQTPGQGLQFLFEYFSETQRNKGNFPGRFSGRQFSNSRSEMNVSTLELGDSALYLCASSLRPRWRGQYNNMSNEKLFFGSGTQLSVL.

This sequence joins TRBV7-8 and TRBJ2-7, with D unresolved. This CDR3 has 14 residues. Trimming pared 2 bases from V and 2 bases from J, leaving 10 bases between. CDR1 is SGHVS and CDR2 is FQNEAQ in the germline V gene. CDR3 sequence reads: CASSLQRLAYEQYF. The CDR3 nucleotides read TGTGCCAGCAGCTTACAACGGCTAGCCTACGAGCAGTACTTC.